One and the same sample provided the 11 T cell receptor beta chains below, sequenced in a study of shared clonotypes between healthy human individuals. Repertoires were generated with immunoSEQ multiplex PCR, while TCRdb's copy carries only in-frame clones and drops some. The sample has about 2 million clones; approximately 94% are singletons. In the naive CD8 group, cells lacked CD45RO and were positively selected for CCR7, so terminally differentiated effector memory CD45RA+ cells were left out. Material for sequencing was naive CD8+ T cells sorted from blood. Every receptor here comes from a man aged 18 to 30 in good health.

V gene TRBV11-2 combines with J gene TRBJ1-4; D might be TRBD1 (5 bases). Trimming cost V 1 base and J 5 bases, with 5 bases left between them. CDR3 length: 13 amino acids. Germline lookup yields CDR1 SGHAT and CDR2 FQNNGV. The CDR3 DNA reads TGTGCCAGCAGCTTAGCAGGGAATGAAAAACTGTTTTTT. Encoded protein: CASSLAGNEKLFF.

The chain is built from TRBV5-6 and TRBJ2-7; D may correspond to TRBD1 or TRBD2 (5 bases each). This CDR3 spans 14 amino acids. V lost 5 bases to trimming and J lost 6 bases, with 18 bases between them. The germline gives CDR1 SGHDT, CDR2 YYEEEE. CDR3 sequence: CASSLGVPLGEQYF. The CDR3 DNA reads TGTGCCAGCAGTCTGGGGGTACCCCTTGGCGAGCAGTACTTC. Full variable domain (missing parts from reference TRBV5-6 and TRBJ2-7): DAGVTQSPTHLIKTRGQQVTLRCSPKSGHDTVSWYQQALGQGPQFIFQYYEEEERQRGNFPDRFSGHQFPNYSSELNVNALLLGDSALYLCASSLGVPLGEQYFGPGTRLTVT.

V usage is TRBV2 and J usage is TRBJ2-2, with unresolved D. Germline values: CDR1 SNHLY, CDR2 FYNNEI. Between the trimmed V and J ends, which lost 4 bases and 0 bases, there was a span of 12 bases. The CDR3 totals 16 residues. CDR3 sequence (DNA): TGTGCCAGCAGTGCCAGAGCAGATTCGAACACCGGGGAGCTGTTTTTT. This sequence encodes CASSARADSNTGELFF.

The J gene is TRBJ2-7, the V gene TRBV4-2, with a possible D match to TRBD1 (5 bases). V lost 0 bases, J lost 0 bases, and 15 bases lay in between. The germline V gene has CDR1 LGHNA and CDR2 YNFKEQ. This CDR3 has 17 residues. The DNA of the CDR3 is TGTGCCAGCAGCCAAGAGTCCCAACAGGCACTCTCCTACGAGCAGTACTTC. This sequence encodes CASSQESQQALSYEQYF.

The chain links TRBV6-4 to TRBJ1-1; tentative D call: TRBD1 (6 bases). Trimming removed 6 bases at V and 7 bases at J, with 24 bases between. Germline V CDR1 and CDR2: MRHNA, SNTAGT. The CDR3 has 16 residues. CDR3 loop: CASRIEGEGGVREAFF. The CDR3 DNA is TGTGCCAGCAGGATTGAGGGGGAAGGGGGAGTCCGTGAAGCTTTCTTT.

As regards this clone: The same CDR3 arises from other DNA sequences in this sample as well. J is TRBJ1-1 and V is TRBV13; TRBD1 agrees at 8 bases. Germline values: CDR1 PRHDT, CDR2 FYEKMQ (reference sequence). The CDR3 is 13 residues long. V lost 5 bases, J lost 5 bases, and 4 bases stayed unmatched. CDR3 sequence reads: CASSPTGETEAFF. Here the CDR3 DNA reads TGTGCCAGCAGCCCGACAGGGGAGACTGAAGCTTTCTTT. Full variable domain (rest looked up from reference TRBV13 and TRBJ1-1): AAGVIQSPRHLIKEKRETATLKCYPIPRHDTVYWYQQGPGQDPQFLISFYEKMQSDKGSIPDRFSAQQFSDYHSELNMSSLELGDSALYFCASSPTGETEAFFGQGTRLTVV.

V is TRBV6-5 and J is TRBJ2-5; possible D gene TRBD2, 5 bases. The V end was cut by 0 bases, the J end by 5 bases, with 10 bases between. Germline CDR1 is MNHEY and CDR2 is SVGAGI. The CDR3 has 14 amino acids. CDR3 region: CASSYSGLRETQYF. The CDR3 DNA sequence: TGTGCCAGCAGTTACTCCGGACTTAGGGAGACCCAGTACTTC.

The gene calls are TRBV21-1 and TRBJ1-1. TRBV21-1 corresponds to a pseudogene. The CDR3 has 15 residues. The CDR3 sequence is CASSRGEATDTEAFF. DNA for the CDR3: TGTGCCAGCAGCAGGGGGGAAGCAACCGACACTGAAGCTTTCTTT.

V is TRBV11-2 and J is TRBJ1-1; D gene unclear. The CDR3 extends over 15 amino acids. V dropped 0 bases and J dropped 3 bases, with 11 bases sitting between them. Germline assignment: CDR1 SGHAT and CDR2 FQNNGV. This CDR3 reads CASSLDSSVYTEAFF. CDR3 coding DNA: TGTGCCAGCAGCTTAGATTCTTCAGTTTACACTGAAGCTTTCTTT.

The chain links TRBV2 to TRBJ1-2; D unresolved. Germline V gene data show CDR1 as SNHLY and CDR2 as FYNNEI. The CDR3 has 15 amino acids. V dropped 3 bases and J dropped 4 bases, with 15 bases sitting between them. CDR3 bases: TGTGCCAGCAGTGAGTCCCAGCTCCTCACCTATGGCTACACCTTC. Residues: CASSESQLLTYGYTF. The full variable domain, its missing parts supplied by reference TRBV2 and TRBJ1-2, is EPEVTQTPSHQVTQMGQEVILRCVPISNHLYFYWYRQILGQKVEFLVSFYNNEISEKSEIFDDQFSVERPDGSNFTLKIRSTKLEDSAMYFCASSESQLLTYGYTFGSGTRLTVV.

The V call is TRBV19, the J call TRBJ2-7, with D uncertain. The V gene's germline CDR1 is LNHDA and CDR2 SQIVND (reference sequence). Trimming cost V 3 bases and J 4 bases, with 10 bases left between them. The CDR3 has 13 amino acids. CDR3 in DNA: TGTGCCAGTAGTATCGGCACTCGTTACGAGCAGTACTTC. Encoded protein: CASSIGTRYEQYF.